The 8 T cell receptor beta chains reported below all come from one sample, sequenced in a study of neurological immune-mediated disorders. TCRdb ran MiXCR on the 5' RACE reads and lists one entry per CDR3 protein. The sample holds 66,000 or so distinct CDR3 sequences, almost 3.5% seen once. The sequencing sample was made of PBMCs. The receptors derive from a man aged 40-55 years with multiple sclerosis.

This clonotype was counted many times. This rearrangement joins TRBV5-1 to TRBJ2-1, with TRBD1 matching 8 bases. The CDR3 totals 14 residues. V lost 0 bases and J lost 9; bases outside the gene matches: 5. Germline CDR1 reads SGHRS; CDR2 reads YFSETQ. Here the CDR3 DNA reads TGCGCCAGCAGCTTGGCAGGGGGCTCAACTGAGCAGTTCTTC. Translated, it gives CASSLAGGSTEQFF.

At least ten counts were recorded for this clonotype. The V call is TRBV7-9, the J call TRBJ2-7; 7 bases line up with TRBD1. Losses at the gene ends were 5 bases for V and 7 bases for J; bases not matched to a gene: 8. The CDR3 contains 13 residues. Germline assignment: CDR1 SEHNR and CDR2 FQNEAQ (reference sequence). The CDR3 reads CASSLDRVGEQYF. The CDR3 nucleotides read TGTGCCAGCAGCCTTGACAGGGTAGGGGAGCAGTACTTC. Based on the CDR3 plus reference TRBV7-9 and TRBJ2-7, the full variable domain is DTGVSQNPRHKITKRGQNVTFRCDPISEHNRLYWYRQTLGQGPEFLTYFQNEAQLEKSRLLSDRFSAERPKGSFSTLEIQRTEQGDSAMYLCASSLDRVGEQYFGPGTRLTVT.

This clonotype occurred many times. The chain joins TRBV21-1 to TRBJ2-5; the table's D call, TRBD1, has no DNA check behind it. TRBV21-1 is flagged as a pseudogene. The CDR3 totals 20 residues. The CDR3 DNA reads as TGTGCCAGCACCGAAATACTGAGTATCCTCGGGACAGGCCCTGGGGAGACCCAGTACTTC. Translated: CASTEILSILGTGPGETQYF.

In this sample, this clonotype turned up many times. V gene TRBV20-1 combines with J gene TRBJ1-2, with a possible D match to TRBD1 (5 bases). Trimming shortened V by 5 bases and J by 1 base, and 11 bases separated the two germline ends. The CDR3 runs 13 residues. CDR1 and CDR2 (germline): DFQATT, SNEGSKA (reference sequence). The CDR3 DNA is TGCAGTGCTGGGGGGGGGAATAACTATGGCTACACCTTC. Protein sequence: CSAGGGNNYGYTF.

This clonotype was counted many times. This chain links TRBV5-1 with TRBJ2-1, with a tentative D call TRBD2 (6 bases). This CDR3 is built from 15 residues. The V end lost 3 bases, the J end lost 3 bases, and 13 bases lay between the germline ends. CDR1 is SGHRS, CDR2 YFSETQ, per germline. CDR3 region: CASSYSRGLYNEQFF. CDR3 bases: TGCGCCAGCAGCTATTCCCGGGGACTCTACAATGAGCAGTTCTTC.

This clonotype was counted ten times or more. The gene calls are TRBV6-5 and TRBJ2-7; 8 bases are a match to TRBD2. The CDR3 length is 15 residues. The V gene end was trimmed by 2 bases and the J gene end by 4 bases; junction bases not matched to a gene: 7. Germline-derived CDR1 and CDR2 are MNHEY and SVGAGI. CDR3 sequence: CASSYAGGIGYEQYF. The CDR3 nucleotides are TGTGCCAGCAGTTACGCGGGGGGAATCGGGTACGAGCAGTACTTC.

With regard to this clonotype: Given a much more abundant clone one base away, this may be a read error. The rearrangement links TRBV29-1 to TRBJ2-1; TRBD2 aligns across 7 bases. This CDR3 is 11 amino acids long. Losses at the gene ends were 6 bases for V and 13 bases for J; bases not matched to a gene: 9. Germline loops: CDR1 SQVTM, CDR2 ANQGSEA. CDR3 bases: TGCAGCGTCGGTAGGAGCGGGGACCAGTTCTTC. Translating gives CSVGRSGDQFF.

This clonotype was counted many times. V usage is TRBV6-1 and J usage is TRBJ2-1, with unresolved D. V lost 4 bases to trimming and J lost 0 bases, with 13 bases between them. Germline loops: CDR1 MNHNS, CDR2 SASEGT. CDR3 length equals 16 residues. The CDR3 coding sequence is TGTGCCAGCAGTGCATTATCCTTAAGCTCCTACAATGAGCAGTTCTTC. It encodes CASSALSLSSYNEQFF.